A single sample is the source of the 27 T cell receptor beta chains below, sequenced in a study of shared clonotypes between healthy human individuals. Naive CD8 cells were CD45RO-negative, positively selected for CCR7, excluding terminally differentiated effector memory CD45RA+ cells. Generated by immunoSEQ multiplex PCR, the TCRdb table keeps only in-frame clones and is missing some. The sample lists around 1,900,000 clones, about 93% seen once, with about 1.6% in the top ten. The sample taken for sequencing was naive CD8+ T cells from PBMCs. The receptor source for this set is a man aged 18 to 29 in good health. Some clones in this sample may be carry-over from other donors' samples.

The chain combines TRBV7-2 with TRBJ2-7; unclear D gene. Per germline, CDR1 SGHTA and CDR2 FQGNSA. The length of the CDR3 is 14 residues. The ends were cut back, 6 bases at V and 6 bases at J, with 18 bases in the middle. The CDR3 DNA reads TGTGCCAGCAGAACAGAGGTACCAGCGCCCGAGCAGTACTTC. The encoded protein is CASRTEVPAPEQYF.

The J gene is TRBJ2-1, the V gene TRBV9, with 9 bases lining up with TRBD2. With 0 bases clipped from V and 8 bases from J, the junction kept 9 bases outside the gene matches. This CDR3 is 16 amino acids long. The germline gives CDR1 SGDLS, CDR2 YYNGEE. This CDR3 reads CASSVEGGRAVDEQFF. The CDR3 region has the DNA TGTGCCAGCAGCGTAGAAGGCGGGAGGGCCGTCGATGAGCAGTTCTTC.

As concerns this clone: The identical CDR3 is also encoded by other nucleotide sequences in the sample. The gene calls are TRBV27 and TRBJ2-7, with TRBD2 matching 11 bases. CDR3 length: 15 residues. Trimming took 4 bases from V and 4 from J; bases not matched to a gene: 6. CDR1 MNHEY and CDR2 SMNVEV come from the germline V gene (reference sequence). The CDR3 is CASSSWTSGSYEQYF. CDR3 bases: TGTGCCAGCAGTTCCTGGACTAGCGGGTCGTACGAGCAGTACTTC.

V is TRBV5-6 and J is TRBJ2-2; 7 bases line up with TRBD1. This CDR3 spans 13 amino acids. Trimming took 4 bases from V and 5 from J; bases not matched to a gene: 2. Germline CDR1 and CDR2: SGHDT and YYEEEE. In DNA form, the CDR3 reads TGTGCCAGCAGCCTACAGGGGACCGGGGAGCTGTTTTTT. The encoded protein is CASSLQGTGELFF.

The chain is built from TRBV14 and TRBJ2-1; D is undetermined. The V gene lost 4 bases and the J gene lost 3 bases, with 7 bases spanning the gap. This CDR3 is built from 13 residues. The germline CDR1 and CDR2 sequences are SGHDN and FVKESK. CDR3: CASSPASYNEQFF. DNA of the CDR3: TGTGCCAGCAGCCCAGCAAGCTACAATGAGCAGTTCTTC.

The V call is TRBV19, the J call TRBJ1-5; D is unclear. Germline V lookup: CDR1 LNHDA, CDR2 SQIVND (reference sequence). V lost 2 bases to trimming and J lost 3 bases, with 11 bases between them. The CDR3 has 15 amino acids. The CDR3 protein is CASSIFGQVNQPQHF. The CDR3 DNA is TGTGCCAGTAGTATATTCGGGCAGGTCAATCAGCCCCAGCATTTT.

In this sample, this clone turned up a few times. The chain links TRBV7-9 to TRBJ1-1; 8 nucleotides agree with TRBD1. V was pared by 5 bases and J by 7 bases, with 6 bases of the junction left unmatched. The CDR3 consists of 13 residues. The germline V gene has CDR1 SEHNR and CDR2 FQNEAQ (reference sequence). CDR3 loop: CASSPSGTGEAFF. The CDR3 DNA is TGTGCCAGCAGCCCCTCCGGGACAGGTGAAGCTTTCTTT.

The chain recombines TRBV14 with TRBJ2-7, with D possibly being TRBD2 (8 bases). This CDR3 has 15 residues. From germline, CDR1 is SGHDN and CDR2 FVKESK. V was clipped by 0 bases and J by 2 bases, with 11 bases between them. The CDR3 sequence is CASSQDSGTAYEQYF. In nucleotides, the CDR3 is TGTGCCAGCAGCCAAGATAGCGGGACAGCCTACGAGCAGTACTTC. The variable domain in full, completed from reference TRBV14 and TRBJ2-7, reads EAGVTQFPSHSVIEKGQTVTLRCDPISGHDNLYWYRRVMGKEIKFLLHFVKESKQDESGMPNNRFLAERTGGTYSTLKVQPAELEDSGVYFCASSQDSGTAYEQYFGPGTRLTVT.

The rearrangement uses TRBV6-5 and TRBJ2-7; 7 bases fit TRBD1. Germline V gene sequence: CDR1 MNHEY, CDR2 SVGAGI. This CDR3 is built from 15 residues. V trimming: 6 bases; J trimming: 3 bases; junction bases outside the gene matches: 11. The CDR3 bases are TGTGCCAGCAGGGCTGGACAGGCCGCAGACTACGAGCAGTACTTC. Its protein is CASRAGQAADYEQYF.

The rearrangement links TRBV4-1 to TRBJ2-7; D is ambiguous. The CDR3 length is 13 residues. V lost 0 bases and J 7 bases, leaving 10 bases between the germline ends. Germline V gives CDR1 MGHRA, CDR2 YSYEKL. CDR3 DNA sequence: TGCGCCAGCAGCCAAGATCTTCGGAAGGAGCAGTACTTC. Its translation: CASSQDLRKEQYF.

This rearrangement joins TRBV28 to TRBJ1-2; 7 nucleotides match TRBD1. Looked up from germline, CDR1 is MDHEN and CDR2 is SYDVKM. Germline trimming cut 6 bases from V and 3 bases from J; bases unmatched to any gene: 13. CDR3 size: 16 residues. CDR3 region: CASRTKPTGQDYGYTF. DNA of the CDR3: TGTGCCAGCAGGACCAAACCCACTGGACAGGACTATGGCTACACCTTC.

The CDR3 here is CASYPGTGGEQYF. CDR3 bases: TGTGCCAGCTACCCCGGGACAGGGGGCGAGCAGTACTTC. The chain links TRBV7-6 to TRBJ2-7; TRBD1 agrees at 11 bases. The CDR3 is 13 amino acids. CDR1 and CDR2 (germline): SGHVS, FNYEAQ. Unmatched junction bases numbered 6, after V lost 8 bases and J lost 6 bases. Full variable domain (outside the CDR3, taken from reference TRBV7-6 and TRBJ2-7): GAGVSQSPRYKVTKRGQDVALRCDPISGHVSLYWYRQALGQGPEFLTYFNYEAQQDKSGLPNDRFSAERPEGSISTLTIQRTEQRDSAMYRCASYPGTGGEQYFGPGTRLTVT.

The CDR3 coding sequence is TGTGCCAGCAGCCGACGGACAGGCTCCTACGAGCAGTACTTC. This sequence encodes CASSRRTGSYEQYF. V usage is TRBV7-9 and J usage is TRBJ2-7; 7 nucleotides align to TRBD1. The V gene end was trimmed by 5 bases and the J gene end by 0 bases; junction bases not matched to a gene: 4. CDR3 length: 14 residues. CDR1 and CDR2 from the germline V gene are SEHNR and FQNEAQ (reference sequence).

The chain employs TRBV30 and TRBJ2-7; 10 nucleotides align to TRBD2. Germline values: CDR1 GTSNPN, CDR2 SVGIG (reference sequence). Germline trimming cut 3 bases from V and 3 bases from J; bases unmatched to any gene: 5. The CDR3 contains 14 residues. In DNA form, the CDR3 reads TGTGCCTGGAGAGAGGGACTAGCGTACTACGAGCAGTACTTC. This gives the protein CAWREGLAYYEQYF.

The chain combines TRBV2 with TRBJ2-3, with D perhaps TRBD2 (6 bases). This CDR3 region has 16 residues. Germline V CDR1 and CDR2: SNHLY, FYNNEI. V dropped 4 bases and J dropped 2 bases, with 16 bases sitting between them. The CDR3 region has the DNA TGTGCCAGCAGTGGGGACTCGAGCGGACCCACAGATACGCAGTATTTT. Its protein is CASSGDSSGPTDTQYF.

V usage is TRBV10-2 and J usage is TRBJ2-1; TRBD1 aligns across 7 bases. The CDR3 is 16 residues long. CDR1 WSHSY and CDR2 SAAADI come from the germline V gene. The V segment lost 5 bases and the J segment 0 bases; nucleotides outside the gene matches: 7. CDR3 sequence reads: CASSTRTGHSYNEQFF. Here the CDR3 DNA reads TGCGCCAGCAGTACTCGGACAGGCCACTCCTACAATGAGCAGTTCTTC.

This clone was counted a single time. For the CDR3, the DNA is TGTGCCAGCAGCACCGGGACTAGCGGGAGAGACACAGATACGCAGTATTTT. Translation: CASSTGTSGRDTDTQYF. The chain couples TRBV7-9 to TRBJ2-3; 14 bases are shared with TRBD2. The junction had 6 bases not matched to a gene; V was cut back by 5 bases and J by 2 bases. Germline CDR1 SEHNR, CDR2 FQNEAQ (reference sequence). The CDR3 extends over 17 amino acids.

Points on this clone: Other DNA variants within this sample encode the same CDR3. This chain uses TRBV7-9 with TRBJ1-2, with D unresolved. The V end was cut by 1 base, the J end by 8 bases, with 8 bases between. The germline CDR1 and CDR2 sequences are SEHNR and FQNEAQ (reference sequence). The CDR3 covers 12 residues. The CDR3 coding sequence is TGTGCCAGCAGCTTAGGAGAAGGGGGCTACACCTTC. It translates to CASSLGEGGYTF.

CDR3 sequence (DNA): TGCGCCAGCAGCCTGCGCCCGGAGGGCTACGAGCAGTACTTC. This translates into CASSLRPEGYEQYF. This chain uses TRBV4-1 with TRBJ2-7; tentative D call: TRBD2 (6 bases). V was pared by 4 bases and J by 3 bases, with 13 bases between. CDR1 and CDR2 from the germline V gene are MGHRA and YSYEKL. The CDR3 is made up of 14 amino acids.

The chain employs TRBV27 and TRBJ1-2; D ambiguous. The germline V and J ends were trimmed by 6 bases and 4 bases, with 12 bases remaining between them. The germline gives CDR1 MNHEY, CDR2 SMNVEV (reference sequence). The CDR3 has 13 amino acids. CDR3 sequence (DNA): TGTGCCAGCAGCTCGGGCACCCTCTATGGCTACACCTTC. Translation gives CASSSGTLYGYTF.

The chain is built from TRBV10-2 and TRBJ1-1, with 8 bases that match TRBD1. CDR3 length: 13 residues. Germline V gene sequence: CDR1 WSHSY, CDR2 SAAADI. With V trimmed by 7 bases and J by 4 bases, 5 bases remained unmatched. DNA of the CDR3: TGCGCCAGCAATCCCGACAGGGGCACTGAAGCTTTCTTT. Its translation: CASNPDRGTEAFF.

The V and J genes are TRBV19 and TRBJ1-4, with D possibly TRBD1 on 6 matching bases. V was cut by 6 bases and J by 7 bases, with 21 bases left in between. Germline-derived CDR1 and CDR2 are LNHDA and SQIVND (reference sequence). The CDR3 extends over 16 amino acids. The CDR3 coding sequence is TGTGCCAGTAGCTCCCGGGGGCCGGGGAACCCTGAAAAACTGTTTTTT. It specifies CASSSRGPGNPEKLFF.

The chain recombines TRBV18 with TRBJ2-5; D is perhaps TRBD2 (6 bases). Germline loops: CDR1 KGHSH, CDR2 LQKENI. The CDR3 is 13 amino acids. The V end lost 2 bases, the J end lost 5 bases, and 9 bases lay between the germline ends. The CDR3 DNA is TGTGCCAGCTCACCATCGGGGGTGGAGACCCAGTACTTC. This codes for CASSPSGVETQYF.

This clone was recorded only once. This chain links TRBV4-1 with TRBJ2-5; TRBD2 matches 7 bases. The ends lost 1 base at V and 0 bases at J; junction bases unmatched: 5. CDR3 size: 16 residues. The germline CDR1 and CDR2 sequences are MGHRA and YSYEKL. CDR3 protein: CASSQAAGTYQETQYF. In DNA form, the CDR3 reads TGCGCCAGCAGCCAAGCAGCGGGGACGTACCAAGAGACCCAGTACTTC.

In DNA, the CDR3 is TGTGCCAGCAGCACGGGCCGTACCGGGAGCTTGGGCGAGCAGTACTTC. This gives the protein CASSTGRTGSLGEQYF. V is TRBV7-9 and J is TRBJ2-7; D perhaps matches TRBD2 (6 bases). The germline V gene has CDR1 SEHNR and CDR2 FQNEAQ (reference sequence). The CDR3 extends over 16 amino acids. With 5 bases removed from V and 6 bases from J, the gap between germline ends came to 23 bases.

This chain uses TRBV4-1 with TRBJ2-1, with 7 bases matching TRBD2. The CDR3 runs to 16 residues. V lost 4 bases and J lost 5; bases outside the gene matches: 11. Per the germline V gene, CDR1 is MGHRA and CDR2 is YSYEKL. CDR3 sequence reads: CASSLIVAGSDNEQFF. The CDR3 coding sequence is TGCGCCAGCAGCCTGATTGTAGCGGGCTCGGACAATGAGCAGTTCTTC.

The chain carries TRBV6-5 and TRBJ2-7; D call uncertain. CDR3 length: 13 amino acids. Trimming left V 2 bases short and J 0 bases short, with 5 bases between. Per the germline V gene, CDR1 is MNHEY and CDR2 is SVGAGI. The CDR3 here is CASSYRNSYEQYF. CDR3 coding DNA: TGTGCCAGCAGTTACCGGAACTCCTACGAGCAGTACTTC.